The table lists the clone carrying this T cell receptor beta chain with many counts. Trimming took 7 bases from V and 5 from J; bases not matched to a gene: 10. The CDR3 is 15 residues long. One entry per CDR3 protein results from TCRdb running MiXCR on the RT-PCR reads. The table shows about 570,000 distinct CDR3 sequences, with 11% occurring only once. This entry comes from a study of response to subunit inactivated influenza vaccine. The same sample was also studied in work on T cells expressing NK-cell markers. This second study notes: UMIs were included in TCR beta cDNA generated by 5'RACE template switching.

The V and J genes are TRBV12-3 or TRBV12-4 and TRBJ2-1; 8 nucleotides agree with TRBD2. This receptor was identified in a middle-aged man who received an inactivated influenza vaccine. This specimen consisted of PBMCs from blood, obtained on the day of vaccination. The CDR3 bases are TGTGCCAGCAAGGGGATAGCGGGACCCCACAATGAGCAGTTCTTC. Translating it yields CASKGIAGPHNEQFF.